In its sample, the clone carrying this T cell receptor beta chain was seen many times. Donors gave about 10 milliliters of peripheral blood apiece. Samples each yielded at least 5 micrograms of total RNA. CDR3 size: 15 residues. CDR1 is DFQATT, CDR2 SNEGSKA, per germline (reference sequence). The trim removed 5 bases at V and 0 bases at J, leaving 6 bases unmatched. The use of a sample-barcoded 5' primer and a J-beta primer mix characterized a second PCR of about 6 to 11 cycles. TCRdb used MiXCR to reprocess the 5' RACE reads, holding one entry per CDR3 protein. The data contain approximately 810,000 distinct CDR3 sequences, under 30% of them singletons. The data were obtained in a study of blood T cells in healthy people across ages.

The chain carries TRBV20-1 and TRBJ2-7; 11 nucleotides line up with TRBD1. This clonotype was sampled from a woman older than 75 in good health. Material: blood. The DNA of the CDR3 is TGCAGTGCTGGACGGACAGGGGGCGCCTCCTACGAGCAGTACTTC. It is translated as CSAGRTGGASYEQYF.